This T cell receptor (beta chain) is from a study of T cell clonotyping in hematopoietic cell transplantation (TCRdb year 2021). The study in broad terms: In the study, 135 blood samples were gathered from 30 to 40 consecutive transplant recipients and their related donors. Recruitment of patients was conducted between 2015 and January 2017, and follow-up was continued until late 2020 or death. Points the paper makes about the study in general: Overlap with donor repertoires was found for only a small fraction of recipient repertoires, with over 95% found to appear de novo at the given depth. Donor and pretransplant recipient Inverse Simpson Index values predicted broader posttransplant TCR repertoire diversity. The sample size was limited, and because cells were not sorted, the contributions of CD4 and CD8 repertoires could not be separated. Recipient TCR diversity fell after transplant, with pathologically expanded clonotypes rising progressively from day 30 to day 180.

From cysteine to phenylalanine, the CDR3 is 15 amino acids long. The sequence is cut down to CDR3 DNA, 45 bases in frame from base 1. V lost 3 bases and J lost 5 bases, and the count of bases not matched to a germline gene is 10. Looking up the germline V gene (reference sequence) yields CDR1 LNHDA and CDR2 SQIVND. The immunoSEQ assay, a bias-controlled multiplex PCR using V- and J-specific primers, was used to amplify TCR beta CDR3 regions from genomic DNA. In a second PCR step, a proprietary barcode and Illumina adapter sequences were attached to the CDR3 amplicons. An Illumina MiSeq instrument was used for sequencing of the CDR3 libraries. In the source study's methods: Export and quality control were handled in immunoSEQ Analyzer 3.0, while downstream analyses relied on R Bioconductor and Immunarch. Only productive rearrangements in the normalized downsampled data set were used to calculate repertoire metrics. Clonotypes larger than 5 templates in the normalized cohort were defined as pathologically expanded. Repertoire diversity was measured with the Inverse Simpson Index. CMV-specificity analyses were carried out on the non-normalized data set to capture all clonotypes. Here the immuneACCESS table is served through TCRdb, limited to in-frame sequences with V and J called. Missing clones are a known gap in these copies; in checked studies unresolved V genes cover under half, and the rest lacks a known reason. V and J calls and clone size are as listed in that table; D and trimming were resolved from the DNA. The sample table holds approximately 9,000 clones, of which 97% were seen once. The ten largest clones represent about 2.2% of the sample.

The meaning of the sample's time point label: 100 days after allo-HCT. Blood samples were obtained from recipients approximately 28 days before transplant and at days 30, 100 and 180 after transplant. Nuclei Lysis Solution was used to extract genomic DNA from fresh or cryopreserved unfractionated peripheral blood mononuclear cells. To note about this clone: The specificity of this receptor is unknown. It has no much larger one-base neighbor in the sample; base qualities were not kept.

Here the sequenced sample was peripheral blood mononuclear cells, taken 100 days after allogeneic stem cell transplant. Recombination connected TRBV19 to TRBJ2-7, and 7 bases in between align with TRBD1. This receptor was identified in a male patient aged 55 to 70 who had an allogeneic stem cell transplant from a related donor, so the T cells may come from the graft donor. Some clones in this sample may be carry-over from other donors' samples. The sequence in DNA is TGTGCCAGTAGTATTCGGGACAGTATACTCCACGAGCAGTACTTC. This sequence encodes CASSIRDSILHEQYF.